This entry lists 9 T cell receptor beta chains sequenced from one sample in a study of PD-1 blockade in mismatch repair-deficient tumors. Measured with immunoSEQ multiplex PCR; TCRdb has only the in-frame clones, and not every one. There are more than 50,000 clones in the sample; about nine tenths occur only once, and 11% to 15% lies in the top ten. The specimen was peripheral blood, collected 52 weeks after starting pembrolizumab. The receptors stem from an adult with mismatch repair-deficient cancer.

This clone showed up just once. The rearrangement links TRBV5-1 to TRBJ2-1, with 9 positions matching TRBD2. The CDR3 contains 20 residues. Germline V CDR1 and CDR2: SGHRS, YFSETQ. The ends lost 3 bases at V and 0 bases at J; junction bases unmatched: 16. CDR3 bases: TGCGCCAGCAGCTCGCCCCGGCTAGCGGGACGGTTTGGCTCCTACAATGAGCAGTTCTTC. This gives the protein CASSSPRLAGRFGSYNEQFF.

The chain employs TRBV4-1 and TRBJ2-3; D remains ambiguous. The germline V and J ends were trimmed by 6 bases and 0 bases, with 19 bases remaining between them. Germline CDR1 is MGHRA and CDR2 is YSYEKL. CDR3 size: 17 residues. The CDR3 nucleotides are TGCGCCAGCAGTCACCCACGATCGGGTTTAAGCACAGATACGCAGTATTTT. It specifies CASSHPRSGLSTDTQYF.

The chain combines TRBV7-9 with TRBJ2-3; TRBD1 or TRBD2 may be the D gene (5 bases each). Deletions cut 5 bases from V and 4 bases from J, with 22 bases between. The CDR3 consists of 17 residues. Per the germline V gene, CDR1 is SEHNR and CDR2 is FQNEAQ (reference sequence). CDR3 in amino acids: CASSLPWGLGKADTQYF. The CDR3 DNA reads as TGTGCCAGCAGCCTCCCCTGGGGGTTGGGGAAAGCAGATACGCAGTATTTT.

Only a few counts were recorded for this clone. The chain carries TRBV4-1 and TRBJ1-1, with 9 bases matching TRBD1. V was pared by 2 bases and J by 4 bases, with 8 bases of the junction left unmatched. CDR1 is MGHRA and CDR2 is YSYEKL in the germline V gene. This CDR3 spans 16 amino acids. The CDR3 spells CASSQPRDRESTEAFF. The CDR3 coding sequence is TGCGCCAGCAGCCAACCCCGGGACAGGGAAAGCACTGAAGCTTTCTTT.

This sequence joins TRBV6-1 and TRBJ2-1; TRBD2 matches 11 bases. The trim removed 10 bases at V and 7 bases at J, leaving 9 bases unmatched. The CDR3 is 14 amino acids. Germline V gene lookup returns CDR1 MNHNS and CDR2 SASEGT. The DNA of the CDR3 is TGTGCCACGCGTAGCGGGAGGGCCGGGAATGAGCAGTTCTTC. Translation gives CATRSGRAGNEQFF.

The CDR3 reads CASSIAGSYNEQFF. The CDR3 nucleotides are TGTGCCAGTAGTATAGCGGGTTCCTACAATGAGCAGTTCTTC. This rearrangement joins TRBV19 to TRBJ2-1; D unresolved. Germline V CDR1 and CDR2: LNHDA, SQIVND (reference sequence). This CDR3 spans 14 amino acids. The ends were cut back, 1 base at V and 1 base at J, with 5 bases in the middle.

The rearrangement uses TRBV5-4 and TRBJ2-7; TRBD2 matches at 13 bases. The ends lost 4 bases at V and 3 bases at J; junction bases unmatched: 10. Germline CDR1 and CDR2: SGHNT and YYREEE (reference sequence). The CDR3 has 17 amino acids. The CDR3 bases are TGTGCCAGCAGCCCAGGACTAGCGGGAGAAGGGCTCTACGAGCAGTACTTC. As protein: CASSPGLAGEGLYEQYF.

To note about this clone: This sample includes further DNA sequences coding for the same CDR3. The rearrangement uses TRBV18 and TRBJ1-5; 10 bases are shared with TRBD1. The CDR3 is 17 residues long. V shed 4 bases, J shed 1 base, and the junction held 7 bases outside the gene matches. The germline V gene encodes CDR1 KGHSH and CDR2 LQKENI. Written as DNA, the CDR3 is TGTGCCAGCTCACATGGGACAGGGGTTAGGAGCAATCAGCCCCAGCATTTT. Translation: CASSHGTGVRSNQPQHF.

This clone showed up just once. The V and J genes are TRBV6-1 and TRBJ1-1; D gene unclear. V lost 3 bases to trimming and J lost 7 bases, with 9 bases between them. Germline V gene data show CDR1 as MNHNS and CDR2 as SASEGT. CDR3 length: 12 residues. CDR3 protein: CASSEWTIEAFF. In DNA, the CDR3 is TGTGCCAGCAGTGAGTGGACGATTGAAGCTTTCTTT.